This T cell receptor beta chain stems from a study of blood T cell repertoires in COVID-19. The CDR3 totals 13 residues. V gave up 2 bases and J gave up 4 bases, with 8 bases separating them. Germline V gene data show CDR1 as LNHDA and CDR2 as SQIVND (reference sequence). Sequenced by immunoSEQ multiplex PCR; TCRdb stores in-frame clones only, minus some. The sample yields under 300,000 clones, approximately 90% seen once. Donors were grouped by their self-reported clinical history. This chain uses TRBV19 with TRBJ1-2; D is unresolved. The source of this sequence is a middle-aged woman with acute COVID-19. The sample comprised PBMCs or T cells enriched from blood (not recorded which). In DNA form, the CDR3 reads TGTGCCAGTAGTATATACGCGGGCTATGGCTACACCTTC. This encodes CASSIYAGYGYTF.